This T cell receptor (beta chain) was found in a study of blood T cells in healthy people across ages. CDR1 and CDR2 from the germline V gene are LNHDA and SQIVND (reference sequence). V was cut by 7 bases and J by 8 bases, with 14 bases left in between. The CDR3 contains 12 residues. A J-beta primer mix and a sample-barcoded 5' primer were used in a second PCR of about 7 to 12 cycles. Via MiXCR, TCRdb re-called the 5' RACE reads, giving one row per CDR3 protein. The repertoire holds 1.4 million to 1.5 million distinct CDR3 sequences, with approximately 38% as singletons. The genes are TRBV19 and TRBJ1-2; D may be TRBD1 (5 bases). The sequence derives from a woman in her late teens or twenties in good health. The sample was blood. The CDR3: CASTYPWGGYTF. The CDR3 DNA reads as TGTGCCAGTACTTACCCCTGGGGGGGCTACACCTTC.